A selection of T cell receptor beta chains follows, all from one sample in a study of control samples from healthy donors and cancer patients. Assay used: immunoSEQ multiplex PCR; TCRdb lists only in-frame clones, some missing. Of about 160,000 clones in the sample, over 85% were seen once. Material: blood. The receptor set was obtained from a woman in her thirties or forties in good health. CDR3s include the opening cysteine and the closing phenylalanine or tryptophan. Each record gives: clone size, D gene, J gene, CDR3 length, V gene, CDR3 DNA, CDR3 protein. A D gene is named only where the DNA matches it firmly. Where a row states a size, it is once, few, many or the class of an expanded clone; other rows omit it.

.	.	TRBJ1-1	13	TRBV7-9	TGTGCCAGCAGCTTCCGGGACAACACTGAAGCTTTCTTT	CASSFRDNTEAFF
.	TRBD1	TRBJ2-7	14	TRBV2	TGTGCCAGCAGCGAACAGGGGGCGAGGAACGAGCAGTACTTC	CASSEQGARNEQYF
.	TRBD2	TRBJ2-2	16	TRBV6-2/TRBV6-3	TGTGCCAGCAGTTACGGCCTAGCGGAGAACACCGGGGAGCTGTTTTTT	CASSYGLAENTGELFF
.	.	TRBJ1-2	15	TRBV5-4	TGTGCCAGCAGCTTATACAGGACGACTAACTATGGCTACACCTTC	CASSLYRTTNYGYTF
.	TRBD1	TRBJ2-2	16	TRBV11-2	TGTGCCAGCAGCGTAACAGGGGGTCACTACACCGGGGAGCTGTTTTTT	CASSVTGGHYTGELFF
.	.	TRBJ1-6	13	TRBV7-3	TGTGCCAGCTCGGGCAGTTATAATTCACCCCTCCACTTT	CASSGSYNSPLHF
.	TRBD1	TRBJ2-6	18	TRBV10-3	TGTGCCATCAGGCCCGGACAGGGGATAACTGCTGGGGCCAACGTCCTGACTTTC	CAIRPGQGITAGANVLTF
.	.	TRBJ2-1	14	TRBV19	TGTGCCAGTAGTAATTTCGGCAGGAACAATGAGCAGTTCTTC	CASSNFGRNNEQFF
.	.	TRBJ1-2	18	TRBV25-1	TGTGCCAGCAGTGCCACGCGGATAAGCGGACGAAGAAATGATGGCTACACCTTC	CASSATRISGRRNDGYTF
.	.	TRBJ1-4	15	TRBV18	TGTGCCAGCTCACCACGGGGACAACCTAATGAAAAACTGTTTTTT	CASSPRGQPNEKLFF
.	.	TRBJ2-1	16	TRBV19	TGTGCCAGTAGTCCGTTTGACCTAGCGACAGGGAATGAGCAGTTCTTC	CASSPFDLATGNEQFF
.	TRBD1	TRBJ1-2	14	TRBV15	TGTGCCACCAGCAGGGACAGGGATCTCTATGGCTACACCTTC	CATSRDRDLYGYTF
.	.	TRBJ2-7	14	TRBV5-5	TGTGCCAGCAGCCTAGGGGGGCAAGGATACGAGCAGTACTTC	CASSLGGQGYEQYF
.	TRBD2	TRBJ2-7	19	TRBV4-3	TGCGCCAGCAGCCAAGAGGGGACTAGCGGGGGGGCATGGATCTACGAGCAGTACTTC	CASSQEGTSGGAWIYEQYF
.	.	TRBJ2-2	15	TRBV19	TGTGCCAGTAGTATGGGGCAGGACAACACCGGGGAGCTGTTTTTT	CASSMGQDNTGELFF
.	.	TRBJ1-4	14	TRBV9	TGTGCCAGCAGCGTAGAGGGGCTAAATGAAAAACTGTTTTTT	CASSVEGLNEKLFF
.	.	TRBJ1-2	13	TRBV30	TGTGCCTACCCGTCCCGGGGGAACTATGGCTACACCTTC	CAYPSRGNYGYTF
.	TRBD1	TRBJ1-5	15	TRBV7-9	TGTGCCAGCAGCTTGGGGACAGGGGCGAATCAGCCCCAGCATTTT	CASSLGTGANQPQHF
.	TRBD1	TRBJ2-5	16	TRBV27	TGTGCCAGCAGTTTATCGCGGGGACAGGGGGTGGAGACCCAGTACTTC	CASSLSRGQGVETQYF
.	TRBD1	TRBJ1-4	16	TRBV7-9	TGTGCCAGCAGCTTTGAGGGGGCAGCAACTAATGAAAAACTGTTTTTT	CASSFEGAATNEKLFF
.	.	TRBJ1-1	13	TRBV18	TGTGCCAGCTCACCGGTGGGGGCCACTGAAGCTTTCTTT	CASSPVGATEAFF
.	TRBD1	TRBJ2-7	15	TRBV5-4	TGTGCCAGCAGCTTGAGGACAGGGGGTTTATACGAGCAGTACTTC	CASSLRTGGLYEQYF
.	.	TRBJ1-2	13	TRBV12-3/TRBV12-4	TGTGCCAGCAGTGACCGGCGAAACTATGGCTACACCTTC	CASSDRRNYGYTF
once	.	TRBJ1-1	16	TRBV4-1	TGCGCCAGCAGCCAAGATATGAGAAGTGGGGACACTGAAGCTTTCTTT	CASSQDMRSGDTEAFF
.	.	TRBJ2-5	15	TRBV7-2	TGTGCCAGCAGCCCGAGGGGTGGGAGTCAGGAGACCCAGTACTTC	CASSPRGGSQETQYF
.	.	TRBJ1-1	13	TRBV15	TGTGCCACCTCCCGAGACAGGACCGCTGAAGCTTTCTTT	CATSRDRTAEAFF
once	TRBD1	TRBJ1-5	17	TRBV19	TGTGCCAGTAGTATTCGGGGGGACAGAAACTACAATCAGCCCCAGCATTTT	CASSIRGDRNYNQPQHF
.	TRBD1	TRBJ1-5	16	TRBV15	TGTGCCACCAGCAGAGCTACAGGGGGCCCCAATCAGCCCCAGCATTTT	CATSRATGGPNQPQHF
.	TRBD1	TRBJ2-7	15	TRBV5-1	TGCGCCAGCAGCTTCAGGACAGGGATTAGGTACGAGCAGTACTTC	CASSFRTGIRYEQYF
.	.	TRBJ2-1	16	TRBV3-1/TRBV3-2	TGTGCCAGCAGCCAAGATCTCAGGGTGTCCTACAATGAGCAGTTCTTC	CASSQDLRVSYNEQFF
.	.	TRBJ1-1	15	TRBV11-3	TGTGCCAGCAGCTTCGGCCTGGGGGAGAACACTGAAGCTTTCTTT	CASSFGLGENTEAFF
.	.	TRBJ1-5	13	TRBV18	TGTGCCAGCTCACCTACAGACAATCAGCCCCAGCATTTT	CASSPTDNQPQHF
few	.	TRBJ1-4	13	TRBV5-4	TGTGCCAGCAGCTTGGTGGGTAATGAAAAACTGTTTTTT	CASSLVGNEKLFF
.	TRBD1	TRBJ1-3	19	TRBV5-1	TGCGCCAGCAGCTTCGGGACAGGGGGTTCCCTCAGCTCTGGAAACACCATATATTTT	CASSFGTGGSLSSGNTIYF
.	.	TRBJ2-2	15	TRBV10-1	TGCGCCACCCAAAGAGGGGGAGAAGTGACCGGGGAGCTGTTTTTT	CATQRGGEVTGELFF
.	.	TRBJ2-7	15	TRBV14	TGTGCCAGCAGCCAAAGTCGACTCAAGGACTACGAGCAGTACTTC	CASSQSRLKDYEQYF
once	TRBD1	TRBJ1-1	14	TRBV5-1	TGCGCCAGCAGCCCCAGACAGGGAGGCACTGAAGCTTTCTTT	CASSPRQGGTEAFF
.	.	TRBJ1-2	12	TRBV12-3/TRBV12-4	TGTGCCAGCAGTTTATTCGACTATGGCTACACCTTC	CASSLFDYGYTF
.	.	TRBJ2-7	13	TRBV11-1	TGTGCCAGCAGCTTATACCCACAGTACGAGCAGTACTTC	CASSLYPQYEQYF
.	TRBD1	TRBJ1-6	13	TRBV2	TGTGCCAGCGTGGACAGGGCGCATTCACCCCTCCACTTT	CASVDRAHSPLHF
.	.	TRBJ1-2	11	TRBV13	TGTGCCAGCAGCTCGGGGGGAGGCTACACCTTC	CASSSGGGYTF
.	.	TRBJ1-2	14	TRBV11-1	TGTGCCAGCAGCTTAGCCGGGTTAAACGGTGGCTACACCTTC	CASSLAGLNGGYTF
.	.	TRBJ1-2	11	TRBV20-1	TGCAGTGCTAACCGGGACTATGGCTACACCTTC	CSANRDYGYTF
.	.	TRBJ2-2	13	TRBV9	TGTGCCAGCAGTTACAGGGAGTCCGGGGAGCTGTTTTTT	CASSYRESGELFF
once	TRBD2	TRBJ2-3	15	TRBV5-6	TGTGCCAGCAGCTTTAGCGGGAGGGCGGCAGATACGCAGTATTTT	CASSFSGRAADTQYF
.	.	TRBJ1-2	14	TRBV4-3	TGCGCCAGCAGCCATGGTGATACTAACTATGGCTACACCTTC	CASSHGDTNYGYTF
.	TRBD1	TRBJ1-6	14	TRBV28	TGTGCCAGCCGTGCGGGACAGGGAGGATCACCCCTCCACTTT	CASRAGQGGSPLHF
.	.	TRBJ2-3	15	TRBV7-2	TGTGCCAGCAGCTTTCCTCCCGGGACTACAGATACGCAGTATTTT	CASSFPPGTTDTQYF
few	TRBD1	TRBJ2-2	15	TRBV7-7	TGTGCCAGCAGCCAGAACAGGGGTGTCACCGGGGAGCTGTTTTTT	CASSQNRGVTGELFF
.	.	TRBJ2-5	15	TRBV7-2	TGTGCCAGCAGCTTAGACGGGAAATTCCAAGAGACCCAGTACTTC	CASSLDGKFQETQYF
.	TRBD2	TRBJ2-7	17	TRBV7-2	TGTGCCAGCAGCTTAGCGGTCATGGGACTAGCGGGATACGAGCAGTACTTC	CASSLAVMGLAGYEQYF
.	.	TRBJ1-2	13	TRBV25-1	TGTGCCAGCAGTGAATGGGGGAGCAATGGCTACACCTTC	CASSEWGSNGYTF
.	.	TRBJ1-4	15	TRBV21-1	TGTGCCAGCAGCCCCCGGGACAGGGAGTACGGAAAAACTGTTTTT	CASSPRDREYGKTVF
.	.	TRBJ1-4	16	TRBV4-1	TGCGCCAGCAGCCAACCCGCTTTCGAAAGGGTTGAAAAACTGTTTTTT	CASSQPAFERVEKLFF
.	.	TRBJ2-7	15	TRBV5-5	TGTGCCAGCAGCGACTGGGGGAGGGGGGACTACGAGCAGTACTTC	CASSDWGRGDYEQYF
.	.	TRBJ1-4	14	TRBV6-5	TGTGCCAGCAGCTTCGACGGACGGAGTGAAAAACTGTTTTTT	CASSFDGRSEKLFF
once	.	TRBJ2-1	13	TRBV12-3/TRBV12-4	TGTGCCAGCAGTTTTAGCAGGGATAATGAGCAGTTCTTC	CASSFSRDNEQFF